A selection of T cell receptor beta chains follows, all from one sample in a study of cytomegalovirus exposure and HLA in healthy donors. The data were produced by immunoSEQ multiplex PCR, yet TCRdb's version contains in-frame clones alone and is incomplete. The sample has roughly 170,000 clones, about 79% seen once. The sequencing input was PBMCs. These receptors all stem from a girl aged 2 to 9 in good health and CMV-seropositive. Both conserved end residues are part of each CDR3. A D gene is named only where the DNA matches it firmly. For some rows the clone size is stated as once, few or many, or as a class when expanded; others skip it.

v_gene	j_gene	d_gene	abundance	CDR3aa	CDR3nt
TRBV7-2	TRBJ1-3	.	.	CASSLTSSGNTIYF	TGTGCCAGCAGCCTGACTAGCTCTGGAAACACCATATATTTT
TRBV11-2	TRBJ2-1	TRBD2	.	CASSSLTSGRSNEQFF	TGTGCCAGCAGCTCCTTAACTAGCGGGAGAAGTAATGAGCAGTTCTTC
TRBV28	TRBJ2-3	TRBD2	.	CASSEIAGVTQYF	TGTGCCAGCAGTGAAATAGCGGGAGTAACGCAGTATTTT
TRBV5-6	TRBJ1-1	.	.	CASSSGDTEAFF	TGTGCCAGCAGCTCAGGGGACACTGAAGCTTTCTTT
TRBV28	TRBJ2-7	TRBD2	once	CASSSHSGTSGRGEQYF	TGTGCCAGCAGTTCCCACTCCGGGACTAGCGGGAGAGGGGAGCAGTACTTC
TRBV6-6	TRBJ1-1	.	.	CASSYSEGSTEAFF	TGTGCCAGCAGTTACTCAGAGGGCTCCACTGAAGCTTTCTTT
TRBV6-5	TRBJ2-1	.	.	CASRQGPGNEQFF	TGTGCCAGCAGACAGGGTCCGGGCAATGAGCAGTTCTTC
TRBV10-3	TRBJ1-2	.	.	CAISDGVYGYTF	TGTGCCATCAGTGACGGGGTCTATGGCTACACCTTC
TRBV21-1	TRBJ1-3	.	.	CASSYRDSSTGNTIYF	TGTGCCAGCAGCTACCGGGACAGCAGCACTGGAAACACCATATATTTT
TRBV4-1	TRBJ1-4	TRBD1	few	CASSQGDRVVKLFF	TGCGCCAGCAGCCAAGGGGACAGGGTAGTAAAACTGTTTTTT
TRBV7-6	TRBJ2-7	TRBD1	once	CASSDSNRGACEQYF	TGTGCCAGCAGCGACTCGAACAGGGGGGCATGCGAGCAGTACTTC
TRBV4-1	TRBJ2-7	TRBD2	.	CASSPTLSGGGYEQYF	TGCGCCAGCAGCCCAACCCTCAGCGGGGGGGGGTACGAGCAGTACTTC
TRBV2	TRBJ2-3	TRBD1	.	CASSEGQGVDTQYF	TGTGCCAGCAGTGAGGGACAGGGGGTCGATACGCAGTATTTT
TRBV14	TRBJ2-3	.	.	CASSQDPLDTQYF	TGTGCCAGCAGCCAAGATCCGTTAGATACGCAGTATTTT
TRBV27	TRBJ2-7	TRBD1	few	CASSPADRAHEQYF	TGTGCCAGCAGCCCAGCAGACAGGGCCCACGAGCAGTACTTC
TRBV6-5	TRBJ2-7	.	.	CASSLQALGSYEQYF	TGTGCCAGCAGTCTACAGGCCCTCGGCTCCTACGAGCAGTACTTC
TRBV9	TRBJ1-2	TRBD1	.	CASSPEQGNYGYAF	TGTGCCAGCAGCCCAGAACAGGGGAACTATGGCTACGCCTTC
TRBV9	TRBJ2-7	.	.	CASSVQGSEQYF	TGTGCCAGCAGCGTTCAGGGGTCCGAGCAGTACTTC
TRBV4-1	TRBJ2-1	.	few	CASSQEKQAYNEQFF	TGCGCCAGCAGCCAAGAGAAACAGGCCTACAATGAGCAGTTCTTC
TRBV18	TRBJ1-2	.	.	CASSPGQGNVYGYTF	TGTGCCAGCTCACCGGGTCAGGGGAATGTCTATGGCTACACCTTC
TRBV5-1	TRBJ1-2	TRBD1	.	CASSRQGEGGYTF	TGCGCCAGCAGCCGGCAGGGGGAAGGTGGCTACACCTTC
TRBV7-3	TRBJ2-3	TRBD2	.	CASSPNLAGPDTQYF	TGTGCCAGCAGCCCTAACTTAGCGGGACCAGATACGCAGTATTTT
TRBV5-1	TRBJ1-4	.	.	CASSGETGNNEKLFF	TGCGCCAGCAGCGGTGAAACCGGGAACAATGAAAAACTGTTTTTT
TRBV6-5	TRBJ1-1	.	.	CASSYSTRAEAFF	TGTGCCAGCAGTTACTCGACGAGGGCTGAAGCTTTCTTT
TRBV5-1	TRBJ2-1	TRBD2	.	CASSLSGRAGNEQFF	TGCGCCAGCAGCTTGAGCGGGAGGGCCGGGAATGAGCAGTTCTTC
TRBV5-1	TRBJ2-7	TRBD1	.	CASSFLPGQENYEQYF	TGCGCCAGCAGCTTCCTGCCGGGACAGGAAAACTACGAGCAGTACTTC
TRBV6-1	TRBJ1-1	.	.	CATSSRDKLLEAFF	TGTGCCACCTCCTCGAGGGACAAACTTCTTGAAGCTTTCTTT
TRBV6-1	TRBJ2-1	TRBD2	.	CASSEAPTSGTYNEQFF	TGTGCCAGCAGTGAAGCCCCGACTAGCGGGACCTACAATGAGCAGTTCTTC
TRBV5-6	TRBJ1-4	TRBD1	few	CASSTPRTGGEKLFF	TGTGCCAGCAGCACGCCTCGGACAGGAGGTGAAAAACTGTTTTTT
TRBV6-5	TRBJ1-5	.	.	CASSRFRGNQPQHF	TGTGCCAGCAGCCGATTCAGGGGCAATCAGCCCCAGCATTTT
TRBV5-1	TRBJ2-1	.	.	CASSLGLLASAVRVHEQFF	TGCGCCAGCAGCTTGGGTTTGTTGGCTAGCGCAGTCCGGGTGCATGAGCAGTTCTTC
TRBV11-3	TRBJ2-1	.	.	CASSLVGGNNEQFF	TGTGCCAGCAGCTTAGTTGGCGGCAACAATGAGCAGTTCTTC
TRBV10-1	TRBJ2-2	TRBD2	.	CASSELAGAGELFF	TGCGCCAGCAGTGAACTAGCGGGAGCCGGGGAGCTGTTTTTT
TRBV21-1	TRBJ2-7	.	once	CASSYNEGGRYEQYF	TGTGCCAGCAGCTATAATGAAGGGGGCCGGTACGAGCAGTACTTC
TRBV30	TRBJ2-5	TRBD1	.	CAWSARDRIQETQYF	TGTGCCTGGAGTGCCCGGGACAGGATCCAAGAGACCCAGTACTTC
TRBV5-7	TRBJ1-5	.	few	CARGGSNQPQHF	TGTGCTCGGGGAGGAAGCAATCAGCCCCAGCATTTT
TRBV4-1	TRBJ1-6	.	.	CASSQGGTRRPLHF	TGCGCCAGCAGCCAAGGGGGTACTAGGAGACCCCTCCACTTT
TRBV6-5	TRBJ1-1	.	.	CASSYLGSTEAFF	TGTGCCAGCAGTTACCTCGGGTCCACTGAAGCTTTCTTT
TRBV4-2	TRBJ2-2	TRBD1	.	CASSQVGTATGELFF	TGTGCCAGCAGCCAAGTGGGGACAGCAACCGGGGAGCTGTTTTTT
TRBV5-4	TRBJ1-1	.	.	CASSFEQGYTEAFF	TGTGCCAGCAGCTTTGAACAGGGCTACACTGAAGCTTTCTTT
TRBV5-4	TRBJ1-5	.	.	CASSLDSRAGEPQHF	TGTGCCAGCAGCTTGGATTCTAGGGCAGGGGAGCCCCAGCATTTT
TRBV30	TRBJ2-7	.	.	CAWSGPEGIYEQYF	TGTGCCTGGAGTGGCCCCGAGGGTATCTACGAGCAGTACTTC
TRBV4-1	TRBJ2-5	TRBD1	.	CASSRTGDQETQYF	TGCGCCAGCAGCCGGACAGGTGACCAAGAGACCCAGTACTTC
TRBV5-1	TRBJ2-1	TRBD1	.	CASSFGTGNNEQFF	TGCGCCAGCAGCTTCGGGACAGGGAACAATGAGCAGTTCTTC
TRBV30	TRBJ1-3	.	.	CAWSTGNTIYF	TGTGCCTGGAGCACTGGAAACACCATATATTTT
TRBV28	TRBJ2-7	.	.	CASSLIPVSYEQYF	TGTGCCAGCAGTTTAATTCCAGTCTCCTACGAGCAGTACTTC
TRBV7-3	TRBJ2-2	TRBD2	.	CASSPLAAGTGELFF	TGTGCCAGCAGCCCACTAGCGGCGGGGACCGGGGAGCTGTTTTTT
TRBV10-3	TRBJ2-1	TRBD1	.	CAGSGTGDGEQFF	TGTGCCGGCTCCGGGACAGGGGACGGTGAGCAGTTCTTC
TRBV25-1	TRBJ2-6	.	.	CASSPNDGFSGANVLTF	TGTGCCAGCAGTCCGAATGACGGGTTCTCCGGGGCCAACGTCCTGACTTTC
TRBV15	TRBJ2-7	TRBD2	.	CATSRFRAGGYEQYF	TGTGCCACCAGCAGATTTAGAGCGGGAGGGTACGAGCAGTACTTC
TRBV6-6	TRBJ1-1	.	few	CASSYFRLGTEAFF	TGTGCCAGCAGTTACTTTAGACTTGGGACTGAAGCTTTCTTT
TRBV10-3	TRBJ2-2	.	.	CAIIAGNTGELFF	TGTGCCATCATTGCAGGGAACACCGGGGAGCTGTTTTTT
TRBV27	TRBJ2-1	TRBD2	.	CASSSRLAGGNEQFF	TGTGCCAGCAGTTCGCGACTAGCGGGGGGGAATGAGCAGTTCTTC
TRBV7-2	TRBJ1-1	.	.	CASSLIRGNTEAFF	TGTGCCAGCAGCTTAATCCGAGGGAACACTGAAGCTTTCTTT